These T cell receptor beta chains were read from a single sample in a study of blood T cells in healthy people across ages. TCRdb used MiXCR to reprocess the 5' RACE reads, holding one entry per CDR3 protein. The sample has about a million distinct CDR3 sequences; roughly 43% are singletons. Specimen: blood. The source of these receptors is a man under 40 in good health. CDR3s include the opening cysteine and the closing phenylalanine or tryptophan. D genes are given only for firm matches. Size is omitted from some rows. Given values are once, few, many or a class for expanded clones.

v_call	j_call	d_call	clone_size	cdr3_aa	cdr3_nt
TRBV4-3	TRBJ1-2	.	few	CASSQGTGLSGYTF	TGCGCCAGCAGCCAGGGGACCGGGCTCAGCGGCTACACCTTC
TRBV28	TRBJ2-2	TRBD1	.	CASSSTRLDRGQLATGELFF	TGTGCCAGCAGTTCCACTCGACTCGACAGGGGGCAGCTTGCCACCGGGGAGCTGTTTTTT
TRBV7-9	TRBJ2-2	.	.	CASSSGISLNTGELFF	TGTGCCAGCAGCTCCGGTATAAGTCTGAACACCGGGGAGCTGTTTTTT
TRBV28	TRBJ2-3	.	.	CASPPSPGRTDTQYF	TGTGCCAGCCCCCCAAGTCCGGGAAGGACAGATACGCAGTATTTT
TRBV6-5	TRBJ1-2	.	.	CASSWQGYGYTF	TGTGCCAGCAGTTGGCAGGGGTATGGCTACACCTTC
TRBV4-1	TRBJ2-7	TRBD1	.	CASSNDRGTCEQYF	TGCGCCAGCAGCAACGACAGGGGAACCTGCGAGCAGTACTTC
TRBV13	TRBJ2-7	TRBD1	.	CASRARDRPYEQYF	TGTGCCAGCAGAGCTCGGGACAGGCCTTACGAGCAGTACTTC
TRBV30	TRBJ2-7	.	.	CAWSVGHRGEQYF	TGTGCCTGGAGTGTAGGACATCGGGGCGAGCAGTACTTC
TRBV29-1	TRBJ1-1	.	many	CSVDQGRRTEAFF	TGCAGCGTTGATCAGGGGAGGAGGACTGAAGCTTTCTTT
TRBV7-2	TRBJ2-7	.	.	CASSKRGWRETYEQYF	TGTGCCAGCAGCAAAAGGGGGTGGCGGGAGACCTACGAGCAGTACTTC
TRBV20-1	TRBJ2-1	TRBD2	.	CSAADSGGPKYNEQFF	TGCAGTGCCGCTGATAGCGGGGGGCCCAAGTACAATGAGCAGTTCTTC
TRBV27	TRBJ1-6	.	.	CASSLSQAPNSPLHF	TGTGCCAGCAGTTTATCGCAGGCCCCCAATTCACCCCTCCACTTT
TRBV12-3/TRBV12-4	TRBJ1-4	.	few	CASSRVPGEKLFF	TGTGCCAGCAGCCGTGTCCCTGGTGAAAAACTGTTTTTT
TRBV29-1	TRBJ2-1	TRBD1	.	CSGQGALGNEQFF	TGCAGCGGACAGGGGGCCTTGGGCAATGAGCAGTTCTTC
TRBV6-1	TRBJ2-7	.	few	CASRPSLGLAYEQYF	TGTGCCAGCAGACCCTCCCTAGGACTGGCCTACGAGCAGTACTTC
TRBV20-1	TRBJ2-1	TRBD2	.	CSAPGGIGSNEQFF	TGCAGTGCGCCGGGGGGGATTGGGTCCAATGAGCAGTTCTTC
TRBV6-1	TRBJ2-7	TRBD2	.	CASRTTGTSGGSPYEQYF	TGTGCCAGCCGTACCACCGGGACTAGCGGGGGGTCGCCCTACGAGCAGTACTTC
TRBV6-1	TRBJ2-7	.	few	CASNEGGTASYEQYF	TGTGCCAGCAACGAGGGAGGGACAGCTTCCTACGAGCAGTACTTC
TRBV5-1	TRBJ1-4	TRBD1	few	CASSQGQGDNEKLFF	TGCGCCAGCAGCCAAGGACAGGGGGATAATGAAAAACTGTTTTTT
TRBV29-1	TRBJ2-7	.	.	CSVIGNNRDYEQYF	TGCAGCGTTATAGGGAATAACAGGGACTACGAGCAGTACTTC
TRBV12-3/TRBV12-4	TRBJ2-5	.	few	CASSTPTGTQYF	TGTGCCAGCAGCACTCCAACCGGGACCCAGTACTTC
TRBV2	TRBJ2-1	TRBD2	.	CASVGLAGGVEQFF	TGTGCCAGCGTAGGACTCGCGGGGGGCGTGGAGCAGTTCTTC
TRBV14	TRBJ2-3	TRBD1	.	CASRERTGSGADTQYF	TGTGCCAGCAGGGAGAGGACAGGGTCTGGGGCAGATACGCAGTATTTT
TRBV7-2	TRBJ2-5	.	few	CASSLNLGRGETQYF	TGTGCCAGCAGCTTAAATCTGGGGAGAGGAGAGACCCAGTACTTC
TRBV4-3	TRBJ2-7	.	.	CASSQRLGGEGRSSYEQYF	TGCGCCAGCAGCCAGAGGCTTGGGGGCGAGGGGAGGAGCTCCTACGAGCAGTACTTC
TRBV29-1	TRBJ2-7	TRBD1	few	CSVEDQGTGDPYEQYF	TGCAGCGTTGAAGATCAGGGGACAGGGGATCCCTACGAGCAGTACTTC
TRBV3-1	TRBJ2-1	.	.	CASGTTRNNEQFF	TGTGCCAGCGGGACCACTAGGAACAATGAGCAGTTCTTC
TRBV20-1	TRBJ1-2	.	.	CSPSGGPGYTF	TGCAGTCCAAGCGGGGGACCTGGCTACACCTTC
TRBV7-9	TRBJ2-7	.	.	CASSLEEGHSYKQYF	TGTGCCAGCAGCTTAGAGGAGGGGCATTCCTACAAGCAGTACTTC
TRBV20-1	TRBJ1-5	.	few	CSASAAGTGSSGQPQHF	.
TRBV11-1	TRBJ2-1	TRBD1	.	CASSPGTGVGNEQFF	TGTGCCAGCAGCCCCGGGACAGGGGTAGGCAATGAGCAGTTCTTC
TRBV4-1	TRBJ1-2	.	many	CASSQEVTVVYGYTF	TGCGCCAGCAGCCAAGAGGTCACAGTGGTTTATGGCTACACCTTC
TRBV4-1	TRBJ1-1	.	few	CASSQDIDRNTEAFF	TGCGCCAGCAGCCAAGATATCGACAGGAACACTGAAGCTTTCTTT
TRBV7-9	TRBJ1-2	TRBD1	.	CASSVTGGLLDGYTF	TGTGCCAGCAGCGTAACAGGGGGCCTCCTAGATGGCTACACCTTC
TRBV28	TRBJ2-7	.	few	CASSPPQGPYEQYF	TGTGCCAGCAGTCCCCCACAGGGACCCTACGAGCAGTACTTC
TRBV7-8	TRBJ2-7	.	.	CASSYRVPEGYEQYF	TGTGCCAGCAGCTACCGGGTCCCCGAGGGCTACGAGCAGTACTTC
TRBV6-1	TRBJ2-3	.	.	CASSPDFSEGILTSTDTQYF	TGTGCCAGCAGTCCCGACTTCTCGGAGGGAATTCTGACTAGCACAGATACGCAGTATTTT
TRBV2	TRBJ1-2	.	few	CASRDPAGGYTF	TGTGCCAGCAGGGACCCTGCGGGAGGCTACACCTTC
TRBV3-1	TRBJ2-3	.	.	CASSQEYNSADTQYF	TGTGCCAGCAGCCAAGAATATAATAGTGCAGATACGCAGTATTTT
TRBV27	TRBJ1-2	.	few	CASSLRGVNYGYTF	TGTGCCAGCAGTTTGAGGGGAGTTAACTATGGCTACACCTTC
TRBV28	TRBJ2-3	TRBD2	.	CASRSSGRTDTQYF	TGTGCCAGCAGGTCTAGCGGCCGCACAGATACGCAGTATTTT
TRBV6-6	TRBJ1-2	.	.	CASSIQDGYGYTF	TGTGCCAGCAGTATTCAGGACGGGTATGGCTACACCTTC
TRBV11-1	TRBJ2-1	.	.	CASSVAPPTNEQFF	TGTGCCAGCAGCGTAGCCCCTCCTACGAATGAGCAGTTCTTC
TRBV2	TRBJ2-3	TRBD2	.	CASSEFGAGSTDTQYF	TGTGCCAGCAGTGAATTTGGAGCGGGAAGCACAGATACGCAGTATTTT
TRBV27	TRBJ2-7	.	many	CASSLNGYEQYF	TGTGCCAGCAGTTTGAACGGTTACGAGCAGTACTTC
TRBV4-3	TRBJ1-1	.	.	CASSQDAEVVTEAFF	TGCGCCAGCAGCCAAGATGCAGAGGTGGTCACTGAAGCTTTCTTT
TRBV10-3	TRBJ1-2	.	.	CAISEGSRQPNYGYTF	TGTGCCATCAGTGAGGGATCGAGACAACCGAACTATGGCTACACCTTC
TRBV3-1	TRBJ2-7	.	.	CASTPLNGPTYEQYF	TGTGCCAGCACTCCGTTGAACGGTCCGACCTACGAGCAGTACTTC
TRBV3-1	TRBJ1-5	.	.	CASSRTRGANQPQHF	TGTGCCAGCAGCAGAACCAGGGGAGCCAATCAGCCCCAGCATTTT
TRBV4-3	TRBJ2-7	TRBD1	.	CASSQEPGTGLQQYF	TGCGCCAGCAGCCAAGAGCCGGGGACAGGCCTACAGCAGTACTTC
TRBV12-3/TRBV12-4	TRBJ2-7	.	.	CASSEQGGEQYF	TGTGCCAGCAGTGAACAGGGAGGCGAGCAGTACTTC
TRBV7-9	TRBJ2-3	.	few	CASSLDKSTDTQYF	TGTGCCAGCAGCTTGGACAAAAGCACAGATACGCAGTATTTT
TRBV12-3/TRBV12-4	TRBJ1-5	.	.	CASSPRGAGNQPQHF	TGTGCCAGCAGCCCCCGCGGGGCGGGGAATCAGCCCCAGCATTTT
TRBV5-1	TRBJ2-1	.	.	CASSCRVQQEQFF	TGCGCCAGCAGCTGTCGAGTACAACAGGAGCAGTTCTTC